This T cell receptor beta chain is from a study of CD8 T cells in ankylosing spondylitis (dated by TCRdb to the late 2010s). Some background on the complete study: To find TCR variants linked to disease, the study profiled T cell receptor beta repertoires in ankylosing spondylitis patients and healthy donors. The whole study cohort included 108 healthy donors and 20 to 25 ankylosing spondylitis patients. Samples of peripheral blood were taken, and for ankylosing spondylitis patients, synovial fluid was collected as well. Results the study describes overall, beyond this receptor: A TCR beta motif of about 8 highly homologous amino acid variants appeared characteristic of blood from ankylosing spondylitis patients. The disease-linked clones had a CD8+ phenotype and were found at relatively low frequencies in peripheral blood. Some of the motif variants had been reported before in the synovial fluid and blood of reactive arthritis patients, a finding that suggests common disease-initiation mechanisms. Significant enrichment of the disease-linked clones was reported in matched synovial fluid samples from ankylosing spondylitis patients.

This clonotype showed up many times. What antigen it recognizes has not been identified. The input lacks base qualities; no much larger clone sits a single base away. The CDR3 covers 10 residues, taking in both the cysteine and the phenylalanine. Here the CDR3 DNA is all that survives: 30 bases in frame from base 1. The sequencer listed for this sample is Illumina HiSeq 2500. Quantitative 5'-RACE with molecular barcodes was the method used to prepare the TCR beta libraries. Under the source paper's analysis protocol: A new computational method, built on a probabilistic model of VDJ rearrangement, was used to identify disease-linked TCR variants. TCRdb trimmed public reads at Q25 via fastp, called clones via MiXCR and kept in-frame beta chains. Every distinct CDR3 protein forms one entry, paired with its most common genes and DNA. The V and J calls and clone size are TCRdb's, not the authors'. Here the sample has about 500,000 distinct CDR3 sequences; about 13% occur a single time. Around 7% of the sample comes from the top ten.

The sequencing sample was made of blood, either unsorted or a sorted T cell fraction (not recorded which). The sequence links TRBV21-1 to TRBJ2-7; no check of the table's D call, TRBD1, against the DNA was made. TRBV21-1 is reported as a pseudogene. The TCR originated in a male donor with ankylosing spondylitis. The bases are TGTGCCAGCAGCGGGGGGGAGCAGTACTTC. Its protein product is CASSGGEQYF.